Below are 13 T cell receptor beta chains sequenced from a single sample in a study of technical replicates of blood from a handful of donors. The data were produced by immunoSEQ multiplex PCR, yet TCRdb's version contains in-frame clones alone and is incomplete. This table has around 92,000 clones, around 95% appearing once. The source material was T cells isolated from PBMCs. These TCRs come from a human donor in good health.

The CDR3 nucleotides read TGTGCCATCCAGAGCGGCTCTGGGGCCAACGTCCTGACTTTC. Translated, it gives CAIQSGSGANVLTF. The V and J genes are TRBV10-3 and TRBJ2-6, with D possibly TRBD2 on 5 matching bases. The CDR3 extends over 14 amino acids. V was shortened by 8 bases and J by 0 bases, with 8 bases between the two germline ends. Germline V gene lookup returns CDR1 ENHRY and CDR2 SYGVKD.

This clone was detected only once. This chain connects TRBV6-5 to TRBJ2-7, with D possibly TRBD1 on 5 matching bases. The germline V gene has CDR1 MNHEY and CDR2 SVGAGI. The V gene lost 5 bases and the J gene lost 1 base, with 15 bases spanning the gap. The CDR3 is 15 residues long. CDR3 amino acids: CASSNLPTGSYEQYF. CDR3 sequence (DNA): TGTGCCAGCAGTAACCTACCCACAGGTTCCTACGAGCAGTACTTC.

In regard to this clone: Its ends do not fully match the called genes, so a read error is possible. This rearrangement joins TRBV2 to TRBJ2-5, with D maybe TRBD2 (5 bases). Germline CDR1 SNHLY, CDR2 FYNNEI. The CDR3 contains 15 residues. CDR3 residues: CASSEGQNEGETQYF. DNA for the CDR3: TGTGCCAGCAGCGAAGGTCAGAATGAGGGAGAGACCCAGTACTTC.

V is TRBV6-5 and J is TRBJ1-2; 8 nucleotides match TRBD1. The CDR3 runs 14 residues. Unmatched junction bases numbered 6, after V lost 5 bases and J lost 4 bases. The germline CDR1 and CDR2 sequences are MNHEY and SVGAGI. The CDR3 loop reads CASSRDRTPYGYTF. The CDR3 DNA sequence: TGTGCCAGCAGTCGGGACAGGACACCCTATGGCTACACCTTC.

The chain is built from TRBV28 and TRBJ1-2; D gene ambiguous. Trimming stripped 3 bases from V and 6 bases from J, with 17 bases between. The CDR3 length is 15 residues. Germline CDR1 is MDHEN and CDR2 is SYDVKM. The CDR3 protein is CASSLLWTPVDGYTF. CDR3 nucleotides: TGTGCCAGCAGTTTGCTATGGACTCCCGTTGATGGCTACACCTTC.

The chain couples TRBV18 to TRBJ1-4; 7 positions match TRBD1. Germline V gene data show CDR1 as KGHSH and CDR2 as LQKENI. The CDR3 has 15 amino acids. The trim removed 8 bases at V and 7 bases at J, leaving 13 bases unmatched. This CDR3 is CASAVQGRRGEKLFF. The CDR3 region has the DNA TGTGCCAGCGCCGTACAGGGGCGCCGGGGTGAAAAACTGTTTTTT. The entire variable domain, with the rest obtained from reference TRBV18 and TRBJ1-4, is as follows: NAGVMQNPRHLVRRRGQEARLRCSPMKGHSHVYWYRQLPEEGLKFMVYLQKENIIDESGMPKERFSAEFPKEGPSILRIQQVVRGDSAAYFCASAVQGRRGEKLFFGSGTQLSVL.

Here the CDR3 reads CASSQESPSGGSTDTQYF. CDR3 DNA sequence: TGTGCCAGCAGCCAAGAGAGTCCTAGCGGGGGCTCCACAGATACGCAGTATTTT. The rearrangement links TRBV4-2 to TRBJ2-3, with 10 bases identical to TRBD2. J gave up 2 bases and V 0 bases, and 8 bases lay outside the gene matches. From germline, CDR1 is LGHNA and CDR2 YNFKEQ. CDR3 length equals 18 residues.

The CDR3 sequence is CASNPTTSSSYEQYF. For the CDR3, the DNA is TGTGCCAGCAACCCTACTACTAGCAGTTCCTACGAGCAGTACTTC. The chain joins TRBV6-5 to TRBJ2-7, with TRBD2 as a possible D gene (6 bases). Germline V gene lookup returns CDR1 MNHEY and CDR2 SVGAGI. The CDR3 spans 15 residues. V was pared by 7 bases and J by 1 base, with 17 bases between.

The chain joins TRBV7-2 to TRBJ2-5, with a possible D match to TRBD2 (6 bases). V dropped 4 bases and J dropped 1 base, with 13 bases sitting between them. CDR1 is SGHTA, CDR2 FQGNSA, per germline. The CDR3 sequence is 15 residues long. This CDR3 reads CASSSRGAGQETQYF. CDR3 DNA: TGTGCCAGCAGCTCTCGCGGGGCAGGCCAAGAGACCCAGTACTTC.

The chain has TRBV5-1 and TRBJ1-5; TRBD1 aligns across 9 bases. The V gene end was trimmed by 4 bases and the J gene end by 6 bases; junction bases not matched to a gene: 5. Germline CDR1 and CDR2: SGHRS and YFSETQ. The CDR3 spans 14 residues. In DNA, the CDR3 is TGCGCCAGCAGCCCGGACAGGGGCGGTCAGCCCCAGCATTTT. Encoded protein: CASSPDRGGQPQHF.

The chain combines TRBV27 with TRBJ2-5; possibly TRBD1 for D (6 bases). This CDR3 is built from 14 residues. The ends were cut back, 4 bases at V and 3 bases at J, with 12 bases in the middle. The germline V gene has CDR1 MNHEY and CDR2 SMNVEV (reference sequence). CDR3 protein: CASSSRTAEETQYF. DNA of the CDR3: TGTGCCAGCAGTTCCAGGACAGCCGAAGAGACCCAGTACTTC.

The chain has TRBV7-2 and TRBJ2-1, with a possible D match to TRBD1 (5 bases). The CDR3 loop spans 13 amino acids. The germline V gene encodes CDR1 SGHTA and CDR2 FQGNSA. V was cut by 0 bases and J by 8 bases, with 8 bases left in between. This CDR3 reads CASSLAPRDEQFF. CDR3 in DNA: TGTGCCAGCAGCTTAGCGCCCAGGGATGAGCAGTTCTTC. Based on the CDR3 plus reference TRBV7-2 and TRBJ2-1, the full variable domain is GAGVSQSPSNKVTEKGKDVELRCDPISGHTALYWYRQSLGQGLEFLIYFQGNSAPDKSGLPSDRFSAERTGGSVSTLTIQRTQQEDSAVYLCASSLAPRDEQFFGPGTRLTVL.

This chain connects TRBV7-9 to TRBJ2-3, with a possible D match to TRBD2 (5 bases). The length of the CDR3 is 13 residues. Trimming shortened V by 8 bases and J by 0 bases, and 9 bases separated the two germline ends. The germline CDR1 and CDR2 sequences are SEHNR and FQNEAQ (reference sequence). The CDR3, as DNA: TGTGCCAGCGGGGAGTTTAGCACAGATACGCAGTATTTT. Encoded protein: CASGEFSTDTQYF.